This T cell receptor (beta chain) is drawn from a study of STAT5B mutations in CD4+ large granular lymphocyte leukemia. Profiled with immunoSEQ multiplex PCR; TCRdb holds only in-frame clones, not every one. The profile shows around 21,000 clones, less than 80% of them singletons. About this clone itself: Its target is unknown. The sample has other DNA sequences that encode this CDR3 too.

Study-level findings and limits: Without putative leukemic clones, patient CD4-sorted repertoires remained more clonal than healthy CD4+ repertoires. Top patient clones used TRBV06 genes more often: 8/27 versus 2/35 in controls.

Controls came from buffy coats of healthy blood donors. Deletions cut 0 bases from V and 0 bases from J, with 9 bases between. In germline, CDR1 is GTSNPN, CDR2 SVGIG (reference sequence). CDR3 size: 14 residues. Sequences were obtained from CD4+ T cells from blood buffy coats. The source is a human donor in good health. The genes are TRBV30 and TRBJ2-7; D gene ambiguous. The CDR3 nucleotides read TGTGCCTGGAGTGTCGGCTCGGTCTCCTACGAGCAGTACTTC. Protein sequence: CAWSVGSVSYEQYF.